The 13 T cell receptor beta chains given below trace back to one sample, sequenced in a study of response to subunit inactivated influenza vaccine. TCRdb called the RT-PCR reads again in MiXCR, with one record for every CDR3 protein. The sample lists just under 250,000 distinct CDR3 sequences; 12% were seen once. This specimen was non-naive T cells sorted from PBMCs, taken around 15 days before vaccination. All receptors derive from a man aged 45 to 65 who received an inactivated influenza vaccine.

CDR3 loop: CASSEAYGTRDTDTQYF. The CDR3, as DNA: TGTGCCAGCAGTGAAGCGTATGGGACTAGAGATACAGATACGCAGTATTTT. The chain recombines TRBV2 with TRBJ2-3; 8 bases align to TRBD2. Per the germline V gene, CDR1 is SNHLY and CDR2 is FYNNEI. V lost 0 bases and J lost 3; bases outside the gene matches: 8. The CDR3 totals 17 residues.

In the case of this clonotype: Since a much larger clone is just one base distant, this may be a read error. The chain is built from TRBV4-3 and TRBJ2-3; TRBD2 might be the D (5 bases). This CDR3 is 13 amino acids long. V dropped 0 bases and J dropped 10 bases, with 11 bases sitting between them. Germline CDR1 and CDR2: LGHNA and YSLEER. As DNA, the CDR3 is TGCGCCAGCAGCCAAGATGTGCGGGTAGCGCAGTATTTT. This gives the protein CASSQDVRVAQYF.

This clonotype has just a few counts. The rearrangement uses TRBV12-3 or TRBV12-4 and TRBJ2-5; 10 nucleotides line up with TRBD2. V dropped 3 bases and J dropped 5; count of bases not matched to a gene: 15. The CDR3 has 18 residues. The CDR3 sequence is CASSFGLAGASVGETQYF. CDR3 DNA sequence: TGTGCCAGCAGTTTCGGGCTAGCGGGGGCCAGCGTGGGGGAGACCCAGTACTTC.

Only a few counts were recorded for this clonotype. CDR3 sequence: CSAYSRAGGSYNEQFF. Here the CDR3 DNA reads TGCAGTGCCTACTCACGAGCGGGAGGATCCTACAATGAGCAGTTCTTC. The chain joins TRBV20-1 to TRBJ2-1, with 9 bases that match TRBD2. V gave up 6 bases and J gave up 1 base; unmatched junction bases: 10. The CDR3 is 16 amino acids. Germline V gene data show CDR1 as DFQATT and CDR2 as SNEGSKA (reference sequence).

The chain uses TRBV11-2 and TRBJ2-3, with unresolved D. The germline V gene has CDR1 SGHAT and CDR2 FQNNGV. V was cut by 6 bases and J by 6 bases, with 13 bases left in between. The CDR3 loop spans 13 amino acids. The CDR3 region has the DNA TGTGCCAGCAGATGGGATTTCTCGGATACGCAGTATTTT. Amino acid sequence: CASRWDFSDTQYF.

The rearrangement uses TRBV6-2 or TRBV6-3 and TRBJ1-5; 7 positions match TRBD1. The CDR3 has 15 amino acids. V trimming: 4 bases; J trimming: 1 base; junction bases outside the gene matches: 4. CDR1 is MNHEY, CDR2 SVGEGT, per germline. The CDR3 protein is CASSLEGASNQPQHF. DNA for the CDR3: TGTGCCAGCAGTTTGGAGGGGGCGAGCAATCAGCCCCAGCATTTT.

J is TRBJ1-6 and V is TRBV6-1; D unclear. V was shortened by 6 bases and J by 5 bases, with 17 bases between the two germline ends. From germline, CDR1 is MNHNS and CDR2 SASEGT. CDR3 size: 16 residues. The CDR3 region is CASRDVGLNHNSPLHF. The CDR3 nucleotides read TGTGCCAGCAGGGATGTGGGATTAAACCATAATTCACCCCTCCACTTT.

This clonotype occurred a few times. The chain joins TRBV12-3 or TRBV12-4 to TRBJ2-1; D possibly matches TRBD1 or TRBD2 (6 bases each). V was pared by 10 bases and J by 5 bases, with 15 bases between. This CDR3 region has 13 residues. CDR3 DNA sequence: TGTGCCACGTGGGGGGCAAGCCACAATGAGCAGTTCTTC. It encodes CATWGASHNEQFF.

This clonotype was picked up a small number of times. The chain links TRBV2 to TRBJ2-2; D possibly corresponds to TRBD1 (6 bases). Germline values: CDR1 SNHLY, CDR2 FYNNEI. The germline V and J ends were trimmed by 6 bases and 0 bases, with 11 bases remaining between them. The CDR3 runs 15 residues. This chain's CDR3 is CASRTGTTNTGELFF. The CDR3 nucleotides are TGTGCCAGCAGAACCGGGACAACGAACACCGGGGAGCTGTTTTTT.

The chain uses TRBV11-3 and TRBJ2-5, with 11 bases matching TRBD2. Unmatched junction bases numbered 7, after V lost 5 bases and J lost 2 bases. CDR1 is SGHNT, CDR2 YENEEA, per germline. This CDR3 is built from 16 residues. DNA of the CDR3: TGTGCCAGCAGCCTCCGGACTAGCGGGTTTCAAGAGACCCAGTACTTC. Its translation is CASSLRTSGFQETQYF. The entire variable domain, with the rest obtained from reference TRBV11-3 and TRBJ2-5, is as follows: EAGVVQSPRYKIIEKKQPVAFWCNPISGHNTLYWYLQNLGQGPELLIRYENEEAVDDSQLPKDRFSAERLKGVDSTLKIQPAELGDSAVYLCASSLRTSGFQETQYFGPGTRLLVL.

The V and J genes are TRBV2 and TRBJ2-2; D may be TRBD1 (6 bases). The V end lost 6 bases, the J end lost 1 base, and 12 bases lay between the germline ends. There are 15 residues in the CDR3. Germline V gene data show CDR1 as SNHLY and CDR2 as FYNNEI. The CDR3: CASRGQDRNTGELFF. The CDR3 DNA is TGTGCCAGCAGGGGCCAGGACAGGAACACCGGGGAGCTGTTTTTT.

This clonotype was recorded many times. This chain uses TRBV2 with TRBJ1-4; D unresolved. CDR3 length equals 14 residues. Germline V gene lookup returns CDR1 SNHLY and CDR2 FYNNEI. V lost 1 base, J lost 5 bases, and 8 bases lay in between. CDR3 in DNA: TGTGCCAGCAGTGAAGGATACGGGAATGAAAAACTGTTTTTT. This encodes CASSEGYGNEKLFF.

The chain carries TRBV11-2 and TRBJ2-3; 7 bases map to TRBD2. CDR3 length: 15 amino acids. J lost 2 bases, V lost 5 bases, and 7 bases had no gene match. From germline, CDR1 is SGHAT and CDR2 FQNNGV. The CDR3 DNA is TGTGCCAGCAGCCTCCAACAGCGGGACACAGATACGCAGTATTTT. It codes for CASSLQQRDTDTQYF. The full variable domain, its missing parts supplied by reference TRBV11-2 and TRBJ2-3, is EAGVAQSPRYKIIEKRQSVAFWCNPISGHATLYWYQQILGQGPKLLIQFQNNGVVDDSQLPKDRFSAERLKGVDSTLKIQPAKLEDSAVYLCASSLQQRDTDTQYFGPGTRLTVL.